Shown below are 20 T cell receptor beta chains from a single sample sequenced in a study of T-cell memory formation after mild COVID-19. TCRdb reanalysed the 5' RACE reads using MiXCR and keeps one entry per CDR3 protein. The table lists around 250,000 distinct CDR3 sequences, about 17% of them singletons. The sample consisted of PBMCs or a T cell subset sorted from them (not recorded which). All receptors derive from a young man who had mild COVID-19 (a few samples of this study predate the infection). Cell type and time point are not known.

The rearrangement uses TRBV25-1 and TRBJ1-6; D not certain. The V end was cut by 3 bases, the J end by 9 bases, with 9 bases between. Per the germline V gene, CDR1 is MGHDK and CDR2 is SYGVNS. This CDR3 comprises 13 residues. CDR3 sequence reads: CASSDNWASPLHF. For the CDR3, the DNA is TGTGCCAGCAGTGATAATTGGGCTTCACCCCTCCACTTT.

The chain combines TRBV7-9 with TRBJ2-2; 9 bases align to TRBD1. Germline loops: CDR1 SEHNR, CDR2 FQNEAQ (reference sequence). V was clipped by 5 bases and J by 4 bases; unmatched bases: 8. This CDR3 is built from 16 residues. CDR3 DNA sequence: TGTGCCAGCAGCACAAGGACAGGGGCGGTCACCGGGGAGCTGTTTTTT. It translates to CASSTRTGAVTGELFF.

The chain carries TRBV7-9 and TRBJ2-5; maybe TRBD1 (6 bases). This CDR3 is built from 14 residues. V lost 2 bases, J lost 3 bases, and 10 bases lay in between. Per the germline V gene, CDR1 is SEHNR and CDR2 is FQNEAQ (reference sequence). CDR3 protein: CASSLLSGEETQYF. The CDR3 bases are TGTGCCAGCAGCTTACTGTCAGGGGAAGAGACCCAGTACTTC. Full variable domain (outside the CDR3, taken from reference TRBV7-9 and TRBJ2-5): DTGVSQNPRHKITKRGQNVTFRCDPISEHNRLYWYRQTLGQGPEFLTYFQNEAQLEKSRLLSDRFSAERPKGSFSTLEIQRTEQGDSAMYLCASSLLSGEETQYFGPGTRLLVL.

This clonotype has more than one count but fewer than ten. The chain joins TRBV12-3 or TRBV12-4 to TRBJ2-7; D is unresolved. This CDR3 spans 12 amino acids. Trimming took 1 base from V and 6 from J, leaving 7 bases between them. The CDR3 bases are TGTGCCAGCAGTTTAGGATCGTTCGAGCAGTACTTC. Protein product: CASSLGSFEQYF.

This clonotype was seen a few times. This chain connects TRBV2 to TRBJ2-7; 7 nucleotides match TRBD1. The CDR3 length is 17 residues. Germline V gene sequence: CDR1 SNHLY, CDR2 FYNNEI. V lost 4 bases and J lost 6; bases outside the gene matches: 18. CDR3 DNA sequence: TGTGCCAGCAGTGTTCCCCCTCCTGCGACAGGGAAGTTCGAGCAGTACGTC. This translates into CASSVPPPATGKFEQYV.

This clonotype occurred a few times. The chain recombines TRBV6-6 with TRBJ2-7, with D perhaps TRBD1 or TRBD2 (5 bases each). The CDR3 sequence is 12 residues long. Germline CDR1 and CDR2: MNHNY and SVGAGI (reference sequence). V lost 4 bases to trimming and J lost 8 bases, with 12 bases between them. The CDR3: CASSSGATKQYV. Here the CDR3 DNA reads TGTGCCAGCAGTTCCGGGGCCACCAAGCAGTACGTC.

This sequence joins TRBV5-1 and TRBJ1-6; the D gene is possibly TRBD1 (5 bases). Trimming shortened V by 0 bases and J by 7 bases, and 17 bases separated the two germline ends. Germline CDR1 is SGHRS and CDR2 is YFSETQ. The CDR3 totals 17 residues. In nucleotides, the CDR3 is TGCGCCAGCAGCTTGGGGCCCGCGGGGCCCGGGAATTCACCCCTCCACTTT. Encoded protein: CASSLGPAGPGNSPLHF.

Written as DNA, the CDR3 is TGTGCCAGCAGCCAAGGACGGACCCCGTTCTTC. As protein: CASSQGRTPFF. The gene calls are TRBV7-2 and TRBJ2-1; D is undetermined. V lost 5 bases to trimming and J lost 15 bases, with 14 bases between them. Germline V lookup: CDR1 SGHTA, CDR2 FQGNSA. The CDR3 is made up of 11 amino acids. Using reference TRBV7-2 and TRBJ2-1 for the parts outside the CDR3, the full variable domain is GAGVSQSPSNKVTEKGKDVELRCDPISGHTALYWYRQSLGQGLEFLIYFQGNSAPDKSGLPSDRFSAERTGGSVSTLTIQRTQQEDSAVYLCASSQGRTPFFGPGTRLTVL.

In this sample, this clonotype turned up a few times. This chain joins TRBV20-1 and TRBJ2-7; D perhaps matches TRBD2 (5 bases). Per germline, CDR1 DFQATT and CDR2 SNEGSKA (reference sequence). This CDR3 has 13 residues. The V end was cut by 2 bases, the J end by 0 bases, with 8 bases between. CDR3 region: CSARSGNSYEQYF. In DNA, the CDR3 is TGCAGTGCTAGATCCGGGAACTCCTACGAGCAGTACTTC.

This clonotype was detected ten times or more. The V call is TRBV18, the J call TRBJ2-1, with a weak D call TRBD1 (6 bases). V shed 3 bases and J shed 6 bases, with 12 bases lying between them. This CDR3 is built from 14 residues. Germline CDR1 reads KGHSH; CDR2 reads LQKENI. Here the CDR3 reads CASSPDRSRNEQFF. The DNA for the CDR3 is TGTGCCAGCTCACCCGACAGGAGTCGCAATGAGCAGTTCTTC.

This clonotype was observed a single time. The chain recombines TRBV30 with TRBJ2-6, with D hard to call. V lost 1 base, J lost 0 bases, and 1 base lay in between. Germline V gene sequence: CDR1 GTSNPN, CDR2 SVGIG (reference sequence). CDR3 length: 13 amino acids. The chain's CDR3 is CAWSGSGANVLTF. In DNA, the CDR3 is TGTGCCTGGAGTGGCTCTGGGGCCAACGTCCTGACTTTC. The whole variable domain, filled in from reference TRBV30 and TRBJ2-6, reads SQTIHQWPATLVQPVGSPLSLECTVEGTSNPNLYWYRQAAGRGLQLLFYSVGIGQISSEVPQNLSASRPQDRQFILSSKKLLLSDSGFYLCAWSGSGANVLTFGAGSRLTVL.

This chain's CDR3 is CASSYMGTGELFF. The DNA of the CDR3 is TGTGCCAGCAGCTACATGGGCACCGGGGAGCTGTTTTTT. The rearrangement uses TRBV7-2 and TRBJ2-2; D unclear. Germline CDR1 and CDR2: SGHTA and FQGNSA. This CDR3 is 13 amino acids long. V was pared by 4 bases and J by 4 bases, with 7 bases between.

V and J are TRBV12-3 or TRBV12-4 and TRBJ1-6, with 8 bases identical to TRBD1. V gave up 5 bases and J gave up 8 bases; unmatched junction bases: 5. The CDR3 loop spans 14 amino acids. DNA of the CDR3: TGTGCCAGCAGTCGACAGGGGACGCATTCACCCCTCCACTTT. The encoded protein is CASSRQGTHSPLHF.

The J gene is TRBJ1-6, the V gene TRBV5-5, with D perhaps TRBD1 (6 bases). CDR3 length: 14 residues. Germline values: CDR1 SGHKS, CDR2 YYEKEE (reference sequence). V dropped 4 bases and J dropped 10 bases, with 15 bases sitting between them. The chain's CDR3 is CASSDGRGLSPLHF. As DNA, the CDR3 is TGTGCCAGCAGCGACGGCAGGGGACTGTCACCCCTCCACTTT.

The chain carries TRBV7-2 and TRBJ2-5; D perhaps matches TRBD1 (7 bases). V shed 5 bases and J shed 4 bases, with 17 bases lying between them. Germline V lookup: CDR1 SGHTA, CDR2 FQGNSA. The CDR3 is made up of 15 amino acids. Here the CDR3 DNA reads TGTGCCAGCAGCCAGGGCGGAGGGGGCGCAGAGACCCAGTACTTC. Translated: CASSQGGGGAETQYF. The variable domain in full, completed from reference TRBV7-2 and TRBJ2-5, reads GAGVSQSPSNKVTEKGKDVELRCDPISGHTALYWYRQSLGQGLEFLIYFQGNSAPDKSGLPSDRFSAERTGGSVSTLTIQRTQQEDSAVYLCASSQGGGGAETQYFGPGTRLLVL.

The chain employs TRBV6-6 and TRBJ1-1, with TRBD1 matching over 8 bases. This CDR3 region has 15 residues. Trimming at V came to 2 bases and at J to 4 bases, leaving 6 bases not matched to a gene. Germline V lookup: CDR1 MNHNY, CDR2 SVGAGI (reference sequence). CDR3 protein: CASSYTATGGTEAFF. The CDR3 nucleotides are TGTGCCAGCAGTTACACGGCTACAGGGGGCACTGAAGCTTTCTTT.

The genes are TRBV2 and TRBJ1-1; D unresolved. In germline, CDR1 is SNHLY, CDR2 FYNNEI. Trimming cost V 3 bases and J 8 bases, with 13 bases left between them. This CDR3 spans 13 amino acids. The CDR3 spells CASSENPRGEAFF. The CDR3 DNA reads TGTGCCAGCAGTGAGAATCCCCGGGGAGAAGCTTTCTTT. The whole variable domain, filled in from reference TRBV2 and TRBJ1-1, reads EPEVTQTPSHQVTQMGQEVILRCVPISNHLYFYWYRQILGQKVEFLVSFYNNEISEKSEIFDDQFSVERPDGSNFTLKIRSTKLEDSAMYFCASSENPRGEAFFGQGTRLTVV.

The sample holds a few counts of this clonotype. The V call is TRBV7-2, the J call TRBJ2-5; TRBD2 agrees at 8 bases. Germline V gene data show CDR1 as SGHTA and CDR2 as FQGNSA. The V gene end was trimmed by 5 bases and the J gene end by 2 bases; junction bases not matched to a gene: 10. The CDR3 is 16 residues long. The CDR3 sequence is CASSPQRGLRQETQYF. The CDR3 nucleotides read TGTGCCAGCAGCCCGCAGCGGGGGCTTCGGCAAGAGACCCAGTACTTC.

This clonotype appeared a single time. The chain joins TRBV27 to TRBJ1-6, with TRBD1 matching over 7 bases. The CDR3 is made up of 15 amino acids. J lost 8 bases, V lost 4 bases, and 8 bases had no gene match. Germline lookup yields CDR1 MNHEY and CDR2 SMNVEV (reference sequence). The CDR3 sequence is CASSYTDRLDSPLHF. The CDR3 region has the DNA TGTGCCAGCAGTTACACGGACAGGTTGGATTCACCCCTCCACTTT.

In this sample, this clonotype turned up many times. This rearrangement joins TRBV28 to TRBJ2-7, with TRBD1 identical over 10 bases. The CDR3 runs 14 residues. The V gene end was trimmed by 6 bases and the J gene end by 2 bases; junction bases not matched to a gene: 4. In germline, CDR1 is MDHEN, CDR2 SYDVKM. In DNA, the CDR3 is TGTGCCAGCAGCCCTGGGACAGGGGCCTACGAGCAGTACGTC. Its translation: CASSPGTGAYEQYV.